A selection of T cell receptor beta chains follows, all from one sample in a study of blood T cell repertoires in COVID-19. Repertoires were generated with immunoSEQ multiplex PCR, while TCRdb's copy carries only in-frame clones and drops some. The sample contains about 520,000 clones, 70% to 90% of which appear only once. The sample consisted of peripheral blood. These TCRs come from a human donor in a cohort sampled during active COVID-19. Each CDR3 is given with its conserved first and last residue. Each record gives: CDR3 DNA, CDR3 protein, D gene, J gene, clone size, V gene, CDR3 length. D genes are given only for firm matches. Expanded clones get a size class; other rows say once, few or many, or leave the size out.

CDR3nt: TGTGCCAGCAGCTTAGATGGCTTTCTTCGCGAGCAGTACTTC
CDR3aa: CASSLDGFLREQYF
d_gene: NA
j_gene: TRBJ2-7
abundance: NA
v_gene: TRBV7-9
len: 14

CDR3nt: TGTGCCAGCAGTCACCTATTCCCTCTAGCGGAAGCCACAGATACGCAGTATTTT
CDR3aa: CASSHLFPLAEATDTQYF
d_gene: TRBD2
j_gene: TRBJ2-3
abundance: few
v_gene: TRBV2
len: 18

CDR3nt: TGTGCCAGCAGCCCATCCGGGACAGTAACCGGGGAGCTGTTTTTT
CDR3aa: CASSPSGTVTGELFF
d_gene: TRBD1
j_gene: TRBJ2-2
abundance: NA
v_gene: TRBV7-2
len: 15

CDR3nt: TGTGCCAGCAGCCCTAGGACTAGCGAGGGCGGGGAGCTGTTTTTT
CDR3aa: CASSPRTSEGGELFF
d_gene: TRBD2
j_gene: TRBJ2-2
abundance: NA
v_gene: TRBV9
len: 15

CDR3nt: TGTGCCAGCAGCTTAGGACAGAAGAACACTGAAGCTTTCTTT
CDR3aa: CASSLGQKNTEAFF
d_gene: NA
j_gene: TRBJ1-1
abundance: NA
v_gene: TRBV11-2
len: 14

CDR3nt: TGCGCCAGCAGCTCGACAGGTAGCTCCTACGAGCAGTACTTC
CDR3aa: CASSSTGSSYEQYF
d_gene: NA
j_gene: TRBJ2-7
abundance: NA
v_gene: TRBV5-1
len: 14

CDR3nt: TGCGCCAGCAGCTTGACCGGGACACATAATGAAAAACTGTTTTTT
CDR3aa: CASSLTGTHNEKLFF
d_gene: NA
j_gene: TRBJ1-4
abundance: once
v_gene: TRBV5-1
len: 15

CDR3nt: TGTGCCAGCAGCTTGGCGGGACAGGGTGCAACTGAGCAGTTCTTC
CDR3aa: CASSLAGQGATEQFF
d_gene: TRBD1
j_gene: TRBJ2-1
abundance: few
v_gene: TRBV25-1
len: 15

CDR3nt: TGCGCCAGCAGCTTAACTCAATTCACAGATACGCAGTATTTT
CDR3aa: CASSLTQFTDTQYF
d_gene: NA
j_gene: TRBJ2-3
abundance: once
v_gene: TRBV5-1
len: 14

CDR3nt: TGTGCCAGCACCCGAGGAAGGGGCAGAAACACTGAAGCTTTCTTT
CDR3aa: CASTRGRGRNTEAFF
d_gene: NA
j_gene: TRBJ1-1
abundance: few
v_gene: TRBV27
len: 15

CDR3nt: TGCGCCAGCAGTGCGGGGGGCGGGAGCGTCTCGCAGTTCTTC
CDR3aa: CASSAGGGSVSQFF
d_gene: TRBD2
j_gene: TRBJ2-1
abundance: NA
v_gene: TRBV5-1
len: 14

CDR3nt: TGTGCCAGCAGCGGGACAGTTACAGAGACCCAGTACTTC
CDR3aa: CASSGTVTETQYF
d_gene: NA
j_gene: TRBJ2-5
abundance: NA
v_gene: TRBV9
len: 13

CDR3nt: TGTGCCTGGAGTGGACAGGGTTGGGGACAGCCCCAGCATTTT
CDR3aa: CAWSGQGWGQPQHF
d_gene: TRBD1
j_gene: TRBJ1-5
abundance: NA
v_gene: TRBV30
len: 14

CDR3nt: TGTGCCTGGAGTGGGGACAACACAGATACGCAGTATTTT
CDR3aa: CAWSGDNTDTQYF
d_gene: NA
j_gene: TRBJ2-3
abundance: NA
v_gene: TRBV30
len: 13

CDR3nt: TGTGCCAGCAGTTTTAGGTTGCGGGAGTTCTACGAGCAGTACTTC
CDR3aa: CASSFRLREFYEQYF
d_gene: TRBD2
j_gene: TRBJ2-7
abundance: NA
v_gene: TRBV27
len: 15

CDR3nt: TGTGCCAGCAGTTTTTTAAATTCACCCCTCCACTTT
CDR3aa: CASSFLNSPLHF
d_gene: NA
j_gene: TRBJ1-6
abundance: NA
v_gene: TRBV6-5
len: 12

CDR3nt: TGTGCCAGCAGGGACAGGGTAACGGGAAACACCATATATTTT
CDR3aa: CASRDRVTGNTIYF
d_gene: TRBD1
j_gene: TRBJ1-3
abundance: NA
v_gene: TRBV2
len: 14

CDR3nt: TGTGCCAGCAGCGCCGGACAGGCGAGCTATGGCTACACCTTC
CDR3aa: CASSAGQASYGYTF
d_gene: TRBD1
j_gene: TRBJ1-2
abundance: NA
v_gene: TRBV6-5
len: 14

CDR3nt: TGTGCCAGCTCACCGCGACTAGCGGACCTCTACGAGCAGTACTTC
CDR3aa: CASSPRLADLYEQYF
d_gene: TRBD2
j_gene: TRBJ2-7
abundance: NA
v_gene: TRBV18
len: 15

CDR3nt: TGTGCCAGCAGCTTGCGTCGCGGCGGGGGAGCCAAAAACATTCAGTACTTC
CDR3aa: CASSLRRGGGAKNIQYF
d_gene: TRBD2
j_gene: TRBJ2-4
abundance: NA
v_gene: TRBV7-9
len: 17

CDR3nt: TGTGCCAGCAGCGGGACTAGCGGGGGGCAGTTCTTC
CDR3aa: CASSGTSGGQFF
d_gene: TRBD2
j_gene: TRBJ2-1
abundance: NA
v_gene: TRBV6-5
len: 12

CDR3nt: TGTGCCAGCAGCGTAGGAGGCGGGAGTTCGACCGGGGAGCTGTTTTTT
CDR3aa: CASSVGGGSSTGELFF
d_gene: TRBD2
j_gene: TRBJ2-2
abundance: NA
v_gene: TRBV9
len: 16